This is a list of T cell receptor beta chains from one sample in a study of OX40 agonist ivuxolimab in advanced cancers. Sequencing was performed with immunoSEQ multiplex PCR; in TCRdb, only in-frame clones are kept and a portion is missing. The sample consists of tens of thousands of clones, approximately 86% of them appearing once. The source was CD4+ or CD8+ T cells sorted from blood, collected in a trial of the OX40 agonist ivuxolimab. These receptors all stem from an adult with an advanced solid tumor such as melanoma, head and neck, liver or kidney cancer. The CDR3 runs from the conserved cysteine through the conserved F or W. The D gene is left open where the match is weak. Clone size, where shown, is once, few, many, or a class for clones that have expanded.

cdr3_nt: TGTGCCAGCAGCTTGGGCCAGGGAGGTGGGGATGAGCAGTTCTTC
cdr3_aa: CASSLGQGGGDEQFF
j_call: TRBJ2-1
d_call: .
clone_size: .
v_call: TRBV5-4

cdr3_nt: TGTGCCAGTAGTCCCCCTAGCGGGAACACCGGGGAGCTGTTTTTT
cdr3_aa: CASSPPSGNTGELFF
j_call: TRBJ2-2
d_call: TRBD2
clone_size: .
v_call: TRBV19

cdr3_nt: TGTGCCAGCAGCTTGACTATTTCCTACGAGCAGTACTTC
cdr3_aa: CASSLTISYEQYF
j_call: TRBJ2-7
d_call: .
clone_size: .
v_call: TRBV5-5

cdr3_nt: TGCGCCAGCAGCCCGGCGGGACATATCTCTGGGGCCAACGTCCTGACTTTC
cdr3_aa: CASSPAGHISGANVLTF
j_call: TRBJ2-6
d_call: .
clone_size: .
v_call: TRBV5-1

cdr3_nt: TGTGCCAGCAGCCCCCTAGCGGGAACCTACGAGCAGTACTTC
cdr3_aa: CASSPLAGTYEQYF
j_call: TRBJ2-7
d_call: TRBD2
clone_size: .
v_call: TRBV9

cdr3_nt: TGCGCCAGCAGCCCAGGGGTGAACACTGAAGCTTTCTTT
cdr3_aa: CASSPGVNTEAFF
j_call: TRBJ1-1
d_call: .
clone_size: medium-sized
v_call: TRBV4-1

cdr3_nt: TGTGCCAGCAGCTTAGGGGTCACTGAAGCTTTCTTT
cdr3_aa: CASSLGVTEAFF
j_call: TRBJ1-1
d_call: .
clone_size: .
v_call: TRBV11-2

cdr3_nt: TGTGCCAGCAGCTTAAGGGCGGGAGGGAACACAGATACGCAGTATTTT
cdr3_aa: CASSLRAGGNTDTQYF
j_call: TRBJ2-3
d_call: TRBD2
clone_size: .
v_call: TRBV7-9

cdr3_nt: TGTGCCAGCAGCTTCGGGTGGGGCAACAATGAGCAGTTCTTC
cdr3_aa: CASSFGWGNNEQFF
j_call: TRBJ2-1
d_call: .
clone_size: .
v_call: TRBV7-3

cdr3_nt: TGTGCCACCAGCGCACGACGACAGGGGGCCGCCTACGAGCAGTACTTC
cdr3_aa: CATSARRQGAAYEQYF
j_call: TRBJ2-7
d_call: TRBD1
clone_size: once
v_call: TRBV15

cdr3_nt: TGTGCCAGCAGAAGACAAGACTATGGCTACACCTTC
cdr3_aa: CASRRQDYGYTF
j_call: TRBJ1-2
d_call: .
clone_size: .
v_call: TRBV2

cdr3_nt: TGTGCCAGCAGCTTAACAGGGGTTGACTATGGCTACACCTTC
cdr3_aa: CASSLTGVDYGYTF
j_call: TRBJ1-2
d_call: TRBD1
clone_size: .
v_call: TRBV5-6

cdr3_nt: TGTGCCAGCAGCTATCTAGGGGGTCCGAACACTGAAGCTTTCTTT
cdr3_aa: CASSYLGGPNTEAFF
j_call: TRBJ1-1
d_call: .
clone_size: .
v_call: TRBV9

cdr3_nt: TGTGCCAGCAGCAAATGGAACAGGGGGCGCGTGTTGGACACTGAAGCTTTCTTT
cdr3_aa: CASSKWNRGRVLDTEAFF
j_call: TRBJ1-1
d_call: .
clone_size: .
v_call: TRBV21-1

cdr3_nt: TGTGCCTGGACCCTCATGGACAGGGGGGACTATGGCTACACCTTC
cdr3_aa: CAWTLMDRGDYGYTF
j_call: TRBJ1-2
d_call: TRBD1
clone_size: .
v_call: TRBV30

cdr3_nt: TGTGCCAGCAGTGGACTAGCGAACTACAATGAGCAGTTCTTC
cdr3_aa: CASSGLANYNEQFF
j_call: TRBJ2-1
d_call: TRBD2
clone_size: .
v_call: TRBV2

cdr3_nt: TGTGCCAGCAGCGTAAGGGGAGATACGCAGTATTTT
cdr3_aa: CASSVRGDTQYF
j_call: TRBJ2-3
d_call: .
clone_size: .
v_call: TRBV9

cdr3_nt: TGCAGCGGTTACAGGGACCCAGATACGCAGTATTTT
cdr3_aa: CSGYRDPDTQYF
j_call: TRBJ2-3
d_call: .
clone_size: .
v_call: TRBV29-1

cdr3_nt: TGTGCCAGCAGTTTGAGCAGGGGCGGTGGCTACACCTTC
cdr3_aa: CASSLSRGGGYTF
j_call: TRBJ1-2
d_call: .
clone_size: .
v_call: TRBV28

cdr3_nt: TGTGCCAGCAGGTGGTTCCAGGGAGAAAGTGGGGAGCTGTTTTTT
cdr3_aa: CASRWFQGESGELFF
j_call: TRBJ2-2
d_call: .
clone_size: .
v_call: TRBV6-1

cdr3_nt: TGTGCCAGCAGTCTGCCCGGACAAAACACCGGGGAGCTGTTTTTT
cdr3_aa: CASSLPGQNTGELFF
j_call: TRBJ2-2
d_call: .
clone_size: few
v_call: TRBV6-1

cdr3_nt: TGTGCCAGCAGCTTGACAGGGGCCACCTACGAGCAGTACTTC
cdr3_aa: CASSLTGATYEQYF
j_call: TRBJ2-7
d_call: TRBD1
clone_size: .
v_call: TRBV5-5

cdr3_nt: TGCAGCGTTGAAGATGACAGGGGTTTAGATATATACAATGAGCAGTTCTTC
cdr3_aa: CSVEDDRGLDIYNEQFF
j_call: TRBJ2-1
d_call: TRBD1
clone_size: .
v_call: TRBV29-1

cdr3_nt: TGTGCCAGCAGCTTAAACAGGGGCCACAATGAGCAGTTCTTC
cdr3_aa: CASSLNRGHNEQFF
j_call: TRBJ2-1
d_call: TRBD1
clone_size: .
v_call: TRBV7-3

cdr3_nt: TGTGCCTGGGGCAAACTAGCGGGAGCAGCAGTCTACGAGCAGTACTTC
cdr3_aa: CAWGKLAGAAVYEQYF
j_call: TRBJ2-7
d_call: TRBD2
clone_size: .
v_call: TRBV30

cdr3_nt: TGCGCCAGCAGCCAACTCCTAGCGGTTCAAGAGACCCAGTACTTC
cdr3_aa: CASSQLLAVQETQYF
j_call: TRBJ2-5
d_call: TRBD2
clone_size: .
v_call: TRBV4-3

cdr3_nt: TGTGCCAGCAGCGGGGGCATTAACACCGGGGAGCTGTTTTTT
cdr3_aa: CASSGGINTGELFF
j_call: TRBJ2-2
d_call: .
clone_size: .
v_call: TRBV7-8

cdr3_nt: TGTGCCTGGAGTCCACCTTCCAATGAGCAGTTCTTC
cdr3_aa: CAWSPPSNEQFF
j_call: TRBJ2-1
d_call: .
clone_size: few
v_call: TRBV30